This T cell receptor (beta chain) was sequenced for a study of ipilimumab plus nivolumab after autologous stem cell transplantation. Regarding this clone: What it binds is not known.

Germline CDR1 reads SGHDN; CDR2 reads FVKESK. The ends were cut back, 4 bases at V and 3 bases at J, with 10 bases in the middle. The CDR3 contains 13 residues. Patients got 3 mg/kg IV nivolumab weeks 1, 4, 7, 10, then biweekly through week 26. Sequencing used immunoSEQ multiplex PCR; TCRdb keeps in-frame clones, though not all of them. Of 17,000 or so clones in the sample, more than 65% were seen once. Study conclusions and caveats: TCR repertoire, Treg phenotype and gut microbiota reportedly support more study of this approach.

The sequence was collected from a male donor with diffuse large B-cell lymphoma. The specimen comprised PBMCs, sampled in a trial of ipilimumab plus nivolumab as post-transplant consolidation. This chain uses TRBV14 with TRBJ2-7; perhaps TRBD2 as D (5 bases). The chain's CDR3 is CASSRLGVYEQYF. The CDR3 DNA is TGTGCCAGCAGCCGTCTGGGAGTCTACGAGCAGTACTTC.